A single sample gave rise to the 5 T cell receptor beta chains below, sequenced in a study of vaccination effects on CD4 cells after COVID-19. The table came from immunoSEQ multiplex PCR; TCRdb's copy has only in-frame clones and leaves some out. The sample records around 25,000 clones, approximately 80% being singletons. For these TCRs, the target antigens are not known. Using viral peptide pools, the ViraFEST assay grew out antigen-specific CD4+ T cells prior to sequencing. CD4+ T cells were isolated after 10 days of culture. The person had a PCR-confirmed SARS-CoV-2 infection during March to December 2020. The material was CD4+ T cells from PBMCs cultured with HCoV-NL63 spike peptides, obtained before COVID-19 vaccination. These receptors were taken from a human donor who had a prior SARS-CoV-2 infection.

The chain employs TRBV6-6 and TRBJ1-5; a weak D match, TRBD1 (5 bases). Trimming took off 5 bases at V and 4 bases at J, with 12 bases between the two ends. Germline CDR1 and CDR2: MNHNY and SVGAGI (reference sequence). CDR3 length: 14 residues. The CDR3 region is CASSRGGENQPQHF. The CDR3, as DNA: TGTGCCAGCAGTCGGGGGGGGGAGAATCAGCCCCAGCATTTT.

V usage is TRBV6-5 and J usage is TRBJ2-7; 10 bases fit TRBD1. The CDR3 has 15 amino acids. J gave up 5 bases and V 3 bases, and 7 bases lay outside the gene matches. CDR1 is MNHEY and CDR2 is SVGAGI in the germline V gene. The CDR3 reads CASSYGGTGDHEQYF. CDR3 coding DNA: TGTGCCAGCAGTTATGGAGGGACAGGGGACCACGAGCAGTACTTC.

The genes are TRBV7-9 and TRBJ1-3, with D possibly TRBD1 on 5 matching bases. In germline, CDR1 is SEHNR, CDR2 FQNEAQ (reference sequence). CDR3 length: 13 amino acids. V was cut by 3 bases and J by 8 bases, with 11 bases left in between. The CDR3 loop reads CASSFNRQDTIYF. CDR3 DNA sequence: TGTGCCAGCAGCTTCAACAGGCAGGACACCATATATTTT. Full variable domain (remainder filled in from reference TRBV7-9 and TRBJ1-3): DTGVSQNPRHKITKRGQNVTFRCDPISEHNRLYWYRQTLGQGPEFLTYFQNEAQLEKSRLLSDRFSAERPKGSFSTLEIQRTEQGDSAMYLCASSFNRQDTIYFGEGSWLTVV.

The CDR3 region is CASSQELTGHYGYTF. The CDR3 DNA follows: TGTGCCAGCAGCCAAGAACTTACAGGGCACTATGGCTACACCTTC. The J gene is TRBJ1-2, the V gene TRBV4-2; a weak D match, TRBD1 (6 bases). The ends were cut back, 0 bases at V and 3 bases at J, with 11 bases in the middle. The V gene's germline CDR1 is LGHNA and CDR2 YNFKEQ. This CDR3 has 15 amino acids.

The rearrangement links TRBV15 to TRBJ2-3; 10 nucleotides match TRBD2. This CDR3 contains 16 residues. Losses at the gene ends were 11 bases for V and 2 bases for J; bases not matched to a gene: 13. CDR1 and CDR2 (germline): LNHNV, YYDKDF (reference sequence). The CDR3 DNA sequence: TGTGCCTCCACCGACCTAGCGGGGGCCTCCACAGATACGCAGTATTTT. It translates to CASTDLAGASTDTQYF.